Listed below are T cell receptor beta chains from one sample, sequenced in a study of control samples from healthy donors and cancer patients. TCRdb keeps only in-frame clones here, not all; method: immunoSEQ multiplex PCR. The table shows roughly 130,000 clones, with approximately 94% occurring only once. The sample taken for sequencing was PBMCs. These receptors all come from a man aged 50-60 years with head and neck cancer. Each CDR3 is given with its conserved first and last residue. Each record gives: D gene, clone size, J gene, V gene, CDR3 protein, CDR3 DNA. The D gene is left open where the match is weak. Clone size, where shown, is once, few, many, or a class for clones that have expanded.

d_call: -; clone_size: -; j_call: TRBJ1-5; v_call: TRBV28; cdr3_aa: CASISRDQPQHF; cdr3_nt: TGTGCCAGCATCTCCCGCGATCAGCCCCAGCATTTT
d_call: -; clone_size: -; j_call: TRBJ2-5; v_call: TRBV7-3; cdr3_aa: CASSLSGVEETQYF; cdr3_nt: TGTGCCAGCAGCTTATCCGGGGTGGAGGAGACCCAGTACTTC
d_call: -; clone_size: -; j_call: TRBJ2-3; v_call: TRBV9; cdr3_aa: CANRDSPFDTQYF; cdr3_nt: TGTGCCAACCGGGACTCGCCCTTCGATACGCAGTATTTT
d_call: -; clone_size: -; j_call: TRBJ2-7; v_call: TRBV19; cdr3_aa: CASSSGDGPYEQYF; cdr3_nt: TGTGCCAGTAGTAGCGGGGACGGACCCTACGAGCAGTACTTC
d_call: TRBD1; clone_size: -; j_call: TRBJ1-5; v_call: TRBV6-6; cdr3_aa: CASTQRRQGSNQPQHF; cdr3_nt: TGTGCCAGCACCCAAAGGAGACAGGGGAGCAATCAGCCCCAGCATTTT
d_call: -; clone_size: -; j_call: TRBJ1-4; v_call: TRBV11-2; cdr3_aa: CASSTPTGLGNEKLFF; cdr3_nt: TGTGCCAGCAGCACTCCCACGGGGTTAGGAAATGAAAAACTGTTTTTT
d_call: -; clone_size: -; j_call: TRBJ2-7; v_call: TRBV7-2; cdr3_aa: CASSLGGTGFYEQYF; cdr3_nt: TGTGCCAGCAGCTTAGGTGGAACAGGGTTCTACGAGCAGTACTTC
d_call: TRBD1; clone_size: -; j_call: TRBJ1-5; v_call: TRBV7-2; cdr3_aa: CASSREGAGSNQPQHF; cdr3_nt: TGTGCCAGCAGCCGTGAGGGGGCAGGAAGCAATCAGCCCCAGCATTTT
d_call: -; clone_size: -; j_call: TRBJ2-7; v_call: TRBV18; cdr3_aa: CASSPQGFYEQYF; cdr3_nt: TGTGCCAGCTCACCCCAGGGGTTTTACGAGCAGTACTTC
d_call: -; clone_size: -; j_call: TRBJ1-5; v_call: TRBV19; cdr3_aa: CASSRREDYSNQPQHF; cdr3_nt: TGTGCCAGTAGTAGAAGGGAAGATTATAGCAATCAGCCCCAGCATTTT
d_call: -; clone_size: -; j_call: TRBJ2-3; v_call: TRBV21-1; cdr3_aa: CASSNESRDTTDTQYF; cdr3_nt: TGTGCCAGCAGCAATGAGTCCCGGGACACAACAGATACGCAGTATTTT
d_call: -; clone_size: -; j_call: TRBJ1-4; v_call: TRBV7-2; cdr3_aa: CASSLVGINEKLFF; cdr3_nt: TGTGCCAGCAGCTTAGTGGGGATAAATGAAAAACTGTTTTTT
d_call: -; clone_size: -; j_call: TRBJ2-4; v_call: TRBV3-1/TRBV3-2; cdr3_aa: CASSQEGGIGKNIQYF; cdr3_nt: TGTGCCAGCAGCCAAGAGGGGGGAATCGGCAAAAACATTCAGTACTTC
d_call: -; clone_size: -; j_call: TRBJ1-2; v_call: TRBV30; cdr3_aa: CAWTTGVGYGYTF; cdr3_nt: TGTGCCTGGACCACGGGGGTTGGCTATGGCTACACCTTC
d_call: -; clone_size: -; j_call: TRBJ2-5; v_call: TRBV5-1; cdr3_aa: CASSGQWGQETQYF; cdr3_nt: TGCGCCAGCAGCGGGCAATGGGGGCAAGAGACCCAGTACTTC
d_call: -; clone_size: -; j_call: TRBJ1-1; v_call: TRBV5-4; cdr3_aa: CASSLVGAHNTEAFF; cdr3_nt: TGTGCCAGCAGCTTGGTAGGGGCACACAACACTGAAGCTTTCTTT
d_call: TRBD2; clone_size: -; j_call: TRBJ2-3; v_call: TRBV4-2; cdr3_aa: CASSQDRRIAGLGDTQYF; cdr3_nt: TGTGCCAGCAGCCAAGATCGTCGGATAGCGGGGCTGGGAGATACGCAGTATTTT
d_call: -; clone_size: -; j_call: TRBJ1-4; v_call: TRBV5-1; cdr3_aa: CASRRGGVTNEKLFF; cdr3_nt: TGCGCCAGCAGGCGAGGGGGAGTAACTAATGAAAAACTGTTTTTT
d_call: -; clone_size: -; j_call: TRBJ2-5; v_call: TRBV18; cdr3_aa: CASSNQETQYF; cdr3_nt: TGTGCCAGCTCAAATCAGGAGACCCAGTACTTC
d_call: TRBD1; clone_size: -; j_call: TRBJ2-5; v_call: TRBV5-1; cdr3_aa: CASSSRGGGETQYF; cdr3_nt: TGCGCCAGCAGCTCTCGAGGGGGCGGAGAGACCCAGTACTTC
d_call: -; clone_size: -; j_call: TRBJ1-3; v_call: TRBV20-1; cdr3_aa: CSAFLGNTIYF; cdr3_nt: TGCAGTGCCTTCCTTGGAAACACCATATATTTT
d_call: -; clone_size: -; j_call: TRBJ2-7; v_call: TRBV4-3; cdr3_aa: CASSQDWGRPGYEQYF; cdr3_nt: TGCGCCAGCAGCCAAGATTGGGGGAGACCTGGCTACGAGCAGTACTTC
d_call: -; clone_size: -; j_call: TRBJ2-7; v_call: TRBV7-2; cdr3_aa: CASSPHYYEQYF; cdr3_nt: TGTGCCAGCAGCCCTCATTACTACGAGCAGTACTTC
d_call: TRBD1; clone_size: -; j_call: TRBJ1-2; v_call: TRBV6-2/TRBV6-3; cdr3_aa: CASSARQGGGYTF; cdr3_nt: TGTGCCAGCAGTGCCCGACAGGGTGGAGGCTACACCTTC
d_call: -; clone_size: once; j_call: TRBJ2-2; v_call: TRBV19; cdr3_aa: CASSIQSFYGELFF; cdr3_nt: TGTGCCAGTAGTATCCAATCCTTTTACGGGGAGCTGTTTTTT
d_call: TRBD2; clone_size: -; j_call: TRBJ2-3; v_call: TRBV7-8; cdr3_aa: CASSLRSSGGAVGPDTQYF; cdr3_nt: TGTGCCAGCAGCTTAAGATCTAGCGGGGGGGCGGTTGGCCCAGATACGCAGTATTTT
d_call: -; clone_size: -; j_call: TRBJ1-2; v_call: TRBV27; cdr3_aa: CASSFNRVYGYTF; cdr3_nt: TGTGCCAGCAGTTTTAACAGGGTGTACGGCTACACCTTC
d_call: -; clone_size: -; j_call: TRBJ2-7; v_call: TRBV3-1/TRBV3-2; cdr3_aa: CASSRIQSYEQYF; cdr3_nt: TGTGCCAGCAGCCGCATACAGAGCTACGAGCAGTACTTC
d_call: -; clone_size: few; j_call: TRBJ1-6; v_call: TRBV30; cdr3_aa: CAWSGQGNSPLHF; cdr3_nt: TGTGCCTGGAGTGGGCAGGGTAATTCACCCCTCCACTTT
d_call: -; clone_size: -; j_call: TRBJ1-2; v_call: TRBV3-1/TRBV3-2; cdr3_aa: CASSRRDWGGYTF; cdr3_nt: TGTGCCAGCAGCCGAAGGGATTGGGGTGGCTACACCTTC
d_call: TRBD1; clone_size: -; j_call: TRBJ1-3; v_call: TRBV4-2; cdr3_aa: CASSEGGTGGNTIYF; cdr3_nt: TGTGCCAGCAGCGAAGGAGGGACAGGGGGAAACACCATATATTTT
d_call: -; clone_size: -; j_call: TRBJ2-1; v_call: TRBV28; cdr3_aa: CASSLQGGIDEQFF; cdr3_nt: TGTGCCAGCAGCTTACAGGGGGGGATCGATGAGCAGTTCTTC
d_call: -; clone_size: -; j_call: TRBJ1-5; v_call: TRBV6-6; cdr3_aa: CASSYDAGALKEPQHF; cdr3_nt: TGTGCCAGCAGTTACGATGCAGGGGCCCTTAAGGAGCCCCAGCATTTT
d_call: TRBD1; clone_size: once; j_call: TRBJ1-1; v_call: TRBV24-1; cdr3_aa: CATSDPGTGQAFF; cdr3_nt: TGTGCCACCAGTGATCCGGGGACAGGGCAAGCTTTCTTT
d_call: -; clone_size: -; j_call: TRBJ1-1; v_call: TRBV4-2; cdr3_aa: CASSQGKLTQGTFF; cdr3_nt: TGTGCCAGCAGCCAAGGGAAGTTAACCCAGGGGACTTTCTTT
d_call: -; clone_size: -; j_call: TRBJ1-1; v_call: TRBV6-2/TRBV6-3; cdr3_aa: CASSLLVNTEAFF; cdr3_nt: TGTGCCAGCAGTTTATTGGTGAACACTGAAGCTTTCTTT
d_call: -; clone_size: -; j_call: TRBJ1-1; v_call: TRBV12-5; cdr3_aa: CASGLVLANTEAFF; cdr3_nt: TGTGCTAGTGGTTTGGTACTGGCGAACACTGAAGCTTTCTTT
d_call: -; clone_size: -; j_call: TRBJ1-5; v_call: TRBV14; cdr3_aa: CASSLRKGVQPQHF; cdr3_nt: TGTGCCAGCAGCCTCAGGAAAGGAGTCCAGCCCCAGCATTTT
d_call: TRBD1; clone_size: -; j_call: TRBJ2-7; v_call: TRBV18; cdr3_aa: CASSPRQGAYEQYF; cdr3_nt: TGTGCCAGCTCACCGCGACAGGGGGCCTACGAGCAGTACTTC
d_call: -; clone_size: -; j_call: TRBJ1-1; v_call: TRBV2; cdr3_aa: CASSAESRKAFF; cdr3_nt: TGTGCCAGCAGTGCTGAGTCCAGGAAAGCTTTCTTT
d_call: TRBD2; clone_size: -; j_call: TRBJ2-3; v_call: TRBV9; cdr3_aa: CASSVVKAGEDTQYF; cdr3_nt: TGTGCCAGCAGCGTAGTGAAAGCGGGGGAAGATACGCAGTATTTT
d_call: TRBD1; clone_size: -; j_call: TRBJ2-1; v_call: TRBV24-1; cdr3_aa: CATSDDRAWEQFF; cdr3_nt: TGTGCCACCAGTGATGACAGGGCCTGGGAGCAGTTCTTC
d_call: -; clone_size: -; j_call: TRBJ1-1; v_call: TRBV6-5; cdr3_aa: CASSYPGGETFF; cdr3_nt: TGTGCCAGCAGTTACCCCGGGGGGGAGACTTTCTTT
d_call: TRBD1; clone_size: -; j_call: TRBJ2-7; v_call: TRBV24-1; cdr3_aa: CATSSPGQGVSDEQYF; cdr3_nt: TGTGCCACCAGTAGTCCGGGCCAGGGGGTGTCGGACGAGCAGTACTTC
d_call: -; clone_size: -; j_call: TRBJ1-1; v_call: TRBV4-3; cdr3_aa: CASSQGAQQGRNTEAFF; cdr3_nt: TGCGCCAGCAGCCAAGGGGCCCAACAGGGTAGGAACACTGAAGCTTTCTTT
d_call: TRBD1; clone_size: -; j_call: TRBJ1-4; v_call: TRBV19; cdr3_aa: CASSLRGQGYEKLFF; cdr3_nt: TGTGCCAGTAGTCTCCGAGGACAGGGTTATGAAAAACTGTTTTTT
d_call: -; clone_size: -; j_call: TRBJ1-2; v_call: TRBV30; cdr3_aa: CAWSVSGYGYTF; cdr3_nt: TGTGCCTGGAGTGTTTCGGGGTATGGCTACACCTTC
d_call: -; clone_size: -; j_call: TRBJ2-1; v_call: TRBV7-3; cdr3_aa: CASSLGRPNPNNEQFF; cdr3_nt: TGTGCCAGCAGCTTGGGTCGACCAAACCCTAACAATGAGCAGTTCTTC
d_call: -; clone_size: once; j_call: TRBJ2-7; v_call: TRBV9; cdr3_aa: CASSEGGPLYEQYF; cdr3_nt: TGTGCCAGCAGCGAAGGGGGTCCTCTCTACGAGCAGTACTTC
d_call: -; clone_size: once; j_call: TRBJ1-1; v_call: TRBV6-1; cdr3_aa: CASSEVRRNTEAFF; cdr3_nt: TGTGCCAGCAGTGAAGTTCGAAGGAACACTGAAGCTTTCTTT
d_call: -; clone_size: -; j_call: TRBJ1-4; v_call: TRBV19; cdr3_aa: CASMGQGLEKLFF; cdr3_nt: TGTGCCAGTATGGGGCAGGGACTCGAAAAACTGTTTTTT
d_call: TRBD1; clone_size: -; j_call: TRBJ2-5; v_call: TRBV7-2; cdr3_aa: CAVQGLNQETQYF; cdr3_nt: TGTGCCGTACAGGGGCTCAACCAAGAGACCCAGTACTTC
d_call: TRBD1; clone_size: -; j_call: TRBJ2-3; v_call: TRBV30; cdr3_aa: CAWSKEAGTGGTDTQYF; cdr3_nt: TGTGCCTGGAGTAAAGAAGCCGGGACAGGGGGGACAGATACGCAGTATTTT
d_call: -; clone_size: -; j_call: TRBJ1-1; v_call: TRBV3-1/TRBV3-2; cdr3_aa: CASSPWGGNTEAFF; cdr3_nt: TGTGCCAGCAGCCCTTGGGGAGGGAACACTGAAGCTTTCTTT